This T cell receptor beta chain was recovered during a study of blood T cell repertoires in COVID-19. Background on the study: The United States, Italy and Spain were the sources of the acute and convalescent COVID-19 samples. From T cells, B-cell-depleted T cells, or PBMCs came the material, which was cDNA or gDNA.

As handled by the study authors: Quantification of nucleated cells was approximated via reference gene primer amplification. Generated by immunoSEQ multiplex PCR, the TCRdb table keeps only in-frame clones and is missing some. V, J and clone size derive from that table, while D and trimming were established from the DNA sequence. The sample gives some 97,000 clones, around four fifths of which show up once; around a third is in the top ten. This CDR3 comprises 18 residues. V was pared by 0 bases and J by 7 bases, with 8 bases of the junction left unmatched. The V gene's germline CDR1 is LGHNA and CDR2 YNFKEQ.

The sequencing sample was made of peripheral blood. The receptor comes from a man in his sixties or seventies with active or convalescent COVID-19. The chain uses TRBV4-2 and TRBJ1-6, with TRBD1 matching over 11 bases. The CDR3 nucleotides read TGTGCCAGCAGCCAAGATCCCGGGACAGGGGGTCTCAATTCACCCCTCCACTTT. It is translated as CASSQDPGTGGLNSPLHF.